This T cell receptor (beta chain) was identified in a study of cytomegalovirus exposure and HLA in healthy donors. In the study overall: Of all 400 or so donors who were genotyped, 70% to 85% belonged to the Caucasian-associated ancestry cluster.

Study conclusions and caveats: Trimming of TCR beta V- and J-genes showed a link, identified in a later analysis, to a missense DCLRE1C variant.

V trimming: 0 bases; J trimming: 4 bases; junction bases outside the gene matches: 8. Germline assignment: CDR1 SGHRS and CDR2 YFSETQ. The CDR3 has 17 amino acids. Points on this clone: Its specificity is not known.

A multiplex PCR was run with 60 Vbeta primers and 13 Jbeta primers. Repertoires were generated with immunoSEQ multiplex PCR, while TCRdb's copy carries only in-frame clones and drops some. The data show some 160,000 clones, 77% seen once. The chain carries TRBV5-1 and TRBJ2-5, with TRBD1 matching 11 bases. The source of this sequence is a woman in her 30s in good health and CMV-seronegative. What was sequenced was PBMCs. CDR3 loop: CASSLGVGQGAGETQYF. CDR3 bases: TGCGCCAGCAGCTTGGGTGTCGGACAGGGGGCGGGAGAGACCCAGTACTTC.